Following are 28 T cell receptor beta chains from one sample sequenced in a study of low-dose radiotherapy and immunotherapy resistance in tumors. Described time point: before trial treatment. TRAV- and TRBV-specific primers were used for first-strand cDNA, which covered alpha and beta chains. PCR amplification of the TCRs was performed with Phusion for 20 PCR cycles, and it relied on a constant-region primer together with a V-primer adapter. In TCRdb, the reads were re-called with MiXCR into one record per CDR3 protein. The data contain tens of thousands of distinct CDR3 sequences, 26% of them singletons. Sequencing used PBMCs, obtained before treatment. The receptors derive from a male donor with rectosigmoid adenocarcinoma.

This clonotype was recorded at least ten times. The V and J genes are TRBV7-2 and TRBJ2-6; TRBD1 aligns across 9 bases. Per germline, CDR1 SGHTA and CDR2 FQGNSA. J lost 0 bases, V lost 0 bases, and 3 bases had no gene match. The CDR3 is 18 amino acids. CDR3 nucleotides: TGTGCCAGCAGCTTAGCGGGGACAGGGTTCTCTGGGGCCAACGTCCTGACTTTC. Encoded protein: CASSLAGTGFSGANVLTF.

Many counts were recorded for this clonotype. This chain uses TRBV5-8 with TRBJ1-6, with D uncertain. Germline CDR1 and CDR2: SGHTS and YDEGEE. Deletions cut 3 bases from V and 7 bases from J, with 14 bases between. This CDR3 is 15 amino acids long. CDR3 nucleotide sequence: TGTGCCAGCAGCTCCGCCCTCCGGGGAAATTCACCCCTCCACTTT. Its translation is CASSSALRGNSPLHF.

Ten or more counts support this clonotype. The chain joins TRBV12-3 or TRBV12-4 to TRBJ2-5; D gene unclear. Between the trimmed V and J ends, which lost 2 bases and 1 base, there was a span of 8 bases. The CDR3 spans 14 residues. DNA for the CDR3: TGTGCCAGCAGTTTAAGGGCAGTCCAAGAGACCCAGTACTTC. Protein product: CASSLRAVQETQYF.

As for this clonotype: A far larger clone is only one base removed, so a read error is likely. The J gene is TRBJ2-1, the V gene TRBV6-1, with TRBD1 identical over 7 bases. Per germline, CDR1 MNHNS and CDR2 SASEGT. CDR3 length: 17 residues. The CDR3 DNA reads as TGTGCCAGCAGTTACTCGACAGGGCTCCCCTCCTACGATGAGCAGTTCTTC. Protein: CASSYSTGLPSYDEQFF.

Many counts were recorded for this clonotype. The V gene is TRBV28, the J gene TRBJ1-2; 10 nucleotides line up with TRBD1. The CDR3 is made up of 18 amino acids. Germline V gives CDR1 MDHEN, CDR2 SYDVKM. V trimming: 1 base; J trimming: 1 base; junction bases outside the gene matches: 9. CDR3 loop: CASSLLGTGAGLNYGYTF. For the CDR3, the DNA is TGTGCCAGCAGTTTATTAGGGACAGGGGCCGGGCTTAACTATGGCTACACCTTC.

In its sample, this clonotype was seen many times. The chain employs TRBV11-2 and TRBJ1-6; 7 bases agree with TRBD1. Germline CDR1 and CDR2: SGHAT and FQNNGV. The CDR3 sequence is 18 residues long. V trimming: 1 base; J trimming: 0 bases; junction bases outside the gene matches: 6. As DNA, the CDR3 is TGTGCCAGCAGCTTAGGACCGACAGGGAGCTCCTATAATTCACCCCTCCACTTT. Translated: CASSLGPTGSSYNSPLHF.

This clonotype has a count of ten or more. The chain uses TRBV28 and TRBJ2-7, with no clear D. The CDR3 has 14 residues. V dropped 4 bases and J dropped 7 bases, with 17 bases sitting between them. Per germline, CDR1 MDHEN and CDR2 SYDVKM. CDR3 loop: CASSSRTSLGEQYF. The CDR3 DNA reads TGTGCCAGCAGTTCCCGGACCTCTTTGGGGGAGCAGTACTTC.

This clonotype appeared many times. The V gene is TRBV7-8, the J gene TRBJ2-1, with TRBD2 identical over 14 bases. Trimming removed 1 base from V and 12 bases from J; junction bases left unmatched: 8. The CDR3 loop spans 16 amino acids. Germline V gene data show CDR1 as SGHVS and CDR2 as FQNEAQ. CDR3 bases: TGTGCCAGCAGCTTAGGGGGACTAGCGGGAGATTGGGTGCAGTTCTTC. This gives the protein CASSLGGLAGDWVQFF.

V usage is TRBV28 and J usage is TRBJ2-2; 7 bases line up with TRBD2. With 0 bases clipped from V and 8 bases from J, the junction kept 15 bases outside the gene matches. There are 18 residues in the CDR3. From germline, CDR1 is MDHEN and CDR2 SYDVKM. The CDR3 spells CASSLWVAGVGAPGELFF. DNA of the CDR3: TGTGCCAGCAGTTTATGGGTTGCGGGAGTAGGGGCACCGGGGGAGCTGTTTTTT.

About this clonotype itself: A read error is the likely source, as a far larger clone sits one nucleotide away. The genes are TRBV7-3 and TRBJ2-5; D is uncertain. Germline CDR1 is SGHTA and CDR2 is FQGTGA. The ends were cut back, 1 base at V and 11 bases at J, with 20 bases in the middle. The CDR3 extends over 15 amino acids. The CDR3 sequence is CASSLRRLGDNEQYF. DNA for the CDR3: TGTGCCAGCAGCTTAAGACGCCTAGGTGACAATGAGCAGTACTTC.

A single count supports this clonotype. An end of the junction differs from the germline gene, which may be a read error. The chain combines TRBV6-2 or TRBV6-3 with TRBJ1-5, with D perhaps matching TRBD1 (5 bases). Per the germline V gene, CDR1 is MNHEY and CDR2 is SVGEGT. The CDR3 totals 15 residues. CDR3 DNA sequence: TGTACCAGCAGTTACGCAGGGAGAAGGAATCAGCCCCAGCATTTT. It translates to CTSSYAGRRNQPQHF.

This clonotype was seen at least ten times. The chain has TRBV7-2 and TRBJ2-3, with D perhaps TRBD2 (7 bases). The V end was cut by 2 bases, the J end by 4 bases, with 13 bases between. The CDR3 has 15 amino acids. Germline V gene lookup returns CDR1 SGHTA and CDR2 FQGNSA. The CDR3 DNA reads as TGTGCCAGCAGCTTATTCGGGGGGCGCGCAGATACGCAGTATTTT. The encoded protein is CASSLFGGRADTQYF.

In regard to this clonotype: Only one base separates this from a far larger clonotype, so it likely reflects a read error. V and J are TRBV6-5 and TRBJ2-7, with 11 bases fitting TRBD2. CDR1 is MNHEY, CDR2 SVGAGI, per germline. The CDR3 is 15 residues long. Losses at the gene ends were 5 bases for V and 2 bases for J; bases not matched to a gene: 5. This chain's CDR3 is CASSEGLAGPYEQYF. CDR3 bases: TGTGCCAGCAGTGAAGGACTAGCGGGCCCCTACGAGCAGTACTTC.

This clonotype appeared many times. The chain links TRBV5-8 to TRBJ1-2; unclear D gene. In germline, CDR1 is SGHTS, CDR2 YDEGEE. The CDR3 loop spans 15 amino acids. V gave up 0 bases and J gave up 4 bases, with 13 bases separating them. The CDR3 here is CASSLAAGPSYGYTF. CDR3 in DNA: TGTGCCAGCAGCTTGGCTGCAGGCCCAAGCTATGGCTACACCTTC. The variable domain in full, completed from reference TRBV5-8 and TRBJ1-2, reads EAGVTQSPTHLIKTRGQQATLRCSPISGHTSVYWYQQALGLGLQFLLWYDEGEERNRGNFPPRFSGRQFPNYSSELNVNALELEDSALYLCASSLAAGPSYGYTFGSGTRLTVV.

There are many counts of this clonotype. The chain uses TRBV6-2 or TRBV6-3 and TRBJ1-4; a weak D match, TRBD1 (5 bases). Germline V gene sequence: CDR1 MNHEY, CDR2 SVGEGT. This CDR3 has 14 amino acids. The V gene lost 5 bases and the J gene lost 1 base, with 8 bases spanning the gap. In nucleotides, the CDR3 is TGTGCCAGCAGTATCGGGGGAACTAATGAAAAACTGTTTTTT. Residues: CASSIGGTNEKLFF.

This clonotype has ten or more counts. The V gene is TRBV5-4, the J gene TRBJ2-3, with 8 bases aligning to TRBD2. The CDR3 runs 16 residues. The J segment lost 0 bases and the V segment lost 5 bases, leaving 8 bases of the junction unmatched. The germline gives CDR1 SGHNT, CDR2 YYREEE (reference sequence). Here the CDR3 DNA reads TGTGCCAGCAGTGAACCGGGGACTAGGAGCACAGATACGCAGTATTTT. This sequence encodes CASSEPGTRSTDTQYF.

The CDR3 here is CASSGWGGGKAEAFF. CDR3 in DNA: TGTGCCAGCAGTGGATGGGGCGGGGGGAAGGCTGAAGCTTTCTTT. This chain joins TRBV25-1 and TRBJ1-1, with D possibly matching TRBD1 (5 bases). The CDR3 totals 15 residues. The V and J ends lost 4 bases and 6 bases respectively, with 18 bases between them. The V gene's germline CDR1 is MGHDK and CDR2 SYGVNS.

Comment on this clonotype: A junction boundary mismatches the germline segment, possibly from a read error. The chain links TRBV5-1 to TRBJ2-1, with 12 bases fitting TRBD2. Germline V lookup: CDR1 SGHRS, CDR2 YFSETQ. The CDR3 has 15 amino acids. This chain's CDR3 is CASSPLAGGPNEQFF. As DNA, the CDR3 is TGTGCCAGCAGCCCCCTAGCGGGAGGGCCGAATGAGCAGTTCTTC.

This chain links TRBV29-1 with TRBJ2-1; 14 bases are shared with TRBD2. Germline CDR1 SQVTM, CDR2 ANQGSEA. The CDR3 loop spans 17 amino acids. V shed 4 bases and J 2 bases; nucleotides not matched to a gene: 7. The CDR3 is CSVGTSGRRRAYNEQFF. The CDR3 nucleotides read TGCAGCGTTGGGACTAGCGGGAGGCGCAGGGCCTACAATGAGCAGTTCTTC.

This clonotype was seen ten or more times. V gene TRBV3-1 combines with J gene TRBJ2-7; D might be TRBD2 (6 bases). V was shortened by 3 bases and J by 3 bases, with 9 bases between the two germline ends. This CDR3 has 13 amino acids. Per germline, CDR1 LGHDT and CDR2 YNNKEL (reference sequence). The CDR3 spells CASSQEGIYEQYF. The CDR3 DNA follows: TGTGCCAGCAGCCAGGAGGGGATCTACGAGCAGTACTTC.

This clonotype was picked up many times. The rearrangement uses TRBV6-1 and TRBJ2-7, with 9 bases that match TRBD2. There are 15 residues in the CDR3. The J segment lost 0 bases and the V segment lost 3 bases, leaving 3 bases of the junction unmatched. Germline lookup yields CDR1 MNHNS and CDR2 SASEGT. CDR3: CASSDQAGGSYEQYF. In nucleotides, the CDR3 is TGTGCCAGCAGTGATCAAGCGGGGGGCTCCTACGAGCAGTACTTC.

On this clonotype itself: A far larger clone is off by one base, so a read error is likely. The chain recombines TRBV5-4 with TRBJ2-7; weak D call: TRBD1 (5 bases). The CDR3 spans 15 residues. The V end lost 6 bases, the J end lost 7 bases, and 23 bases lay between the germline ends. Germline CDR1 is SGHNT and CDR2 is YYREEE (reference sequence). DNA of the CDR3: TGTGCCAGCATTACAGGCAGGGTGTTGGACAATGAGCAGTACTTC. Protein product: CASITGRVLDNEQYF.

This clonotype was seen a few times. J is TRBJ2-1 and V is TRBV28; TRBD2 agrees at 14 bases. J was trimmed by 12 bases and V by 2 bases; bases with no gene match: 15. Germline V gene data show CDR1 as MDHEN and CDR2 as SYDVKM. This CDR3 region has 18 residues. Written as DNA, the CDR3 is TGTGCCAGCAGTTTACTCGGGACTAGCGGGAGTTCTTTGGTAGGGCAGTTCTTC. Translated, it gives CASSLLGTSGSSLVGQFF. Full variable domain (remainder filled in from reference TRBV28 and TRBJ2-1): DVKVTQSSRYLVKRTGEKVFLECVQDMDHENMFWYRQDPGLGLRLIYFSYDVKMKEKGDIPEGYSVSREKKERFSLILESASTNQTSMYLCASSLLGTSGSSLVGQFFGPGTRLTVL.

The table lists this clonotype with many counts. This CDR3 is CASSPDSQETQYF. In DNA form, the CDR3 reads TGTGCCAGCTCACCGGACAGCCAAGAGACCCAGTACTTC. This chain connects TRBV18 to TRBJ2-5, with D tentatively TRBD1 (6 bases). The germline V gene has CDR1 KGHSH and CDR2 LQKENI. The V gene lost 3 bases and the J gene lost 1 base, with 6 bases spanning the gap. CDR3 size: 13 residues.

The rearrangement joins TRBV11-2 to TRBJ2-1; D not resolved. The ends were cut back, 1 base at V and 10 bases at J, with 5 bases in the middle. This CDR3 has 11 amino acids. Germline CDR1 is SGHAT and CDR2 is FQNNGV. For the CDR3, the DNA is TGTGCCAGCAGCTTAGCGGAGGAGCAGTTCTTC. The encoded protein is CASSLAEEQFF.

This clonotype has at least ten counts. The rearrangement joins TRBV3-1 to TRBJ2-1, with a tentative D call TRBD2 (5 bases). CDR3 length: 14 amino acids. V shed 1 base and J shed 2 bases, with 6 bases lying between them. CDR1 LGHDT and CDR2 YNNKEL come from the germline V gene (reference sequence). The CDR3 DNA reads TGTGCCAGCAGCCAAGGAGCGGCCTACAATGAGCAGTTCTTC. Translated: CASSQGAAYNEQFF.

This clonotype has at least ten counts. CDR3 sequence reads: CASSTDSTYEQYF. The CDR3, as DNA: TGTGCCAGCTCTACCGATTCTACCTACGAGCAGTACTTC. This sequence joins TRBV18 and TRBJ2-7; D is ambiguous. Germline assignment: CDR1 KGHSH and CDR2 LQKENI. This CDR3 spans 13 amino acids. Trimming took off 6 bases at V and 2 bases at J, with 11 bases between the two ends.

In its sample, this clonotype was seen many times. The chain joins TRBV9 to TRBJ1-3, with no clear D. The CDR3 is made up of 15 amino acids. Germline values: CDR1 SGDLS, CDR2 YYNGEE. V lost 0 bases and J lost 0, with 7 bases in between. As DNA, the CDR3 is TGTGCCAGCAGCGTAGACGTGATCTCTGGAAACACCATATATTTT. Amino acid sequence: CASSVDVISGNTIYF. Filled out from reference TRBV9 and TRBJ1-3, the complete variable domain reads DSGVTQTPKHLITATGQRVTLRCSPRSGDLSVYWYQQSLDQGLQFLIQYYNGEERAKGNILERFSAQQFPDLHSELNLSSLELGDSALYFCASSVDVISGNTIYFGEGSWLTVV.